A selection of T cell receptor beta chains follows, all from one sample in a study of CD8 T cells in ankylosing spondylitis. TCRdb called the 5' RACE reads again in MiXCR, with one record for every CDR3 protein. The sample has 36,000 or so distinct CDR3 sequences; 5.5% to 7.5% are singletons. The sample taken for sequencing was blood, either unsorted or a sorted T cell fraction (not recorded which). The receptors originated from a male donor with ankylosing spondylitis or in good health (not recorded which). The CDR3 runs from the conserved cysteine through the conserved F or W. The D gene is left open where the match is weak. The size field reads once, few, many or a size class.

d_call: TRBD1
clone_size: many
v_call: TRBV7-1
j_call: TRBJ1-5
cdr3_nt: TGTGCCAGCAGCTCCTCAAGGCCAGGGGGCGATCAGCCCCAGCATTTT
cdr3_aa: CASSSSRPGGDQPQHF

d_call: TRBD1
clone_size: many
v_call: TRBV7-2
j_call: TRBJ2-7
cdr3_nt: TGTGCCAGCAGCTCAGCACCGGGACAGGGGTCAAGGAGCTCCTACGAGCAGTACTTC
cdr3_aa: CASSSAPGQGSRSSYEQYF

d_call: NA
clone_size: many
v_call: TRBV27
j_call: TRBJ2-5
cdr3_nt: TGTGCCAGCAGAGGGCAAGAGACCCAGTACTTC
cdr3_aa: CASRGQETQYF

d_call: NA
clone_size: many
v_call: TRBV5-1
j_call: TRBJ1-4
cdr3_nt: TGCGCCAGCAGCTTGGACGGAACGAATGAAAAACTGTTTTTT
cdr3_aa: CASSLDGTNEKLFF

d_call: TRBD1
clone_size: many
v_call: TRBV11-2
j_call: TRBJ2-4
cdr3_nt: TGTGCCAGCAGTCCAGACAGGGCGAGACACTTAGCCAAAAACATTCAGTACTTC
cdr3_aa: CASSPDRARHLAKNIQYF

d_call: NA
clone_size: many
v_call: TRBV18
j_call: TRBJ2-1
cdr3_nt: TGTGCCAGCTCACCACCTGTAGCGTACACCTACAATGAGCAGTTCTTC
cdr3_aa: CASSPPVAYTYNEQFF

d_call: NA
clone_size: many
v_call: TRBV2
j_call: TRBJ1-6
cdr3_nt: TGTGCCAGCAGTGAAGCGAATGGAGGGAGGTGGAATTCACCCCTCCACTTT
cdr3_aa: CASSEANGGRWNSPLHF

d_call: NA
clone_size: many
v_call: TRBV5-6
j_call: TRBJ2-1
cdr3_nt: TGTGCCAGCAGCTTGGATATAGGGCTAGCGAACAATGAGCAGTTCTTC
cdr3_aa: CASSLDIGLANNEQFF

d_call: TRBD2
clone_size: many
v_call: TRBV14
j_call: TRBJ2-7
cdr3_nt: TGTGCCAGCAGCCGGGCGGGAGGGAACTACGAGCAGTACTTC
cdr3_aa: CASSRAGGNYEQYF

d_call: NA
clone_size: many
v_call: TRBV29-1
j_call: TRBJ2-1
cdr3_nt: TGCAGCGTTGATTGGGACCAGGAGTTCTTC
cdr3_aa: CSVDWDQEFF

d_call: NA
clone_size: many
v_call: TRBV28
j_call: TRBJ2-7
cdr3_nt: TGTGCCAGCGAGCCCCGGCCGGGCTACGAGCAGTACTTC
cdr3_aa: CASEPRPGYEQYF

d_call: NA
clone_size: many
v_call: TRBV7-8
j_call: TRBJ1-5
cdr3_nt: TGTGCCAGCAGCTTAGAAAGATGGAAAAGCAATCAGCCCCAGCATTTT
cdr3_aa: CASSLERWKSNQPQHF

d_call: NA
clone_size: many
v_call: TRBV29-1
j_call: TRBJ2-1
cdr3_nt: TGCAGCGTTGGTTACAGGGTTAGCTACAATGAGCAGTTCTTC
cdr3_aa: CSVGYRVSYNEQFF

d_call: NA
clone_size: many
v_call: TRBV20-1
j_call: TRBJ1-5
cdr3_nt: TGCAGTGCTAGTGCGGGCGCCCCCCAGCCCCAGCATTTT
cdr3_aa: CSASAGAPQPQHF

d_call: NA
clone_size: many
v_call: TRBV6-2/TRBV6-3
j_call: TRBJ2-1
cdr3_nt: TGTGCCAGCAGCCTCCTTTCCGGGACGTATTTCGATGAGCAGTTCTTC
cdr3_aa: CASSLLSGTYFDEQFF

d_call: NA
clone_size: many
v_call: TRBV4-3
j_call: TRBJ2-5
cdr3_nt: TGCGCCAGCAGCCAAGGAATCTTGTCAGGGAACTTACAAGAGACCCAGTACTTC
cdr3_aa: CASSQGILSGNLQETQYF

d_call: NA
clone_size: many
v_call: TRBV7-8
j_call: TRBJ1-1
cdr3_nt: TGTGCCAGCAGCCCGACGGCCGGGTTGATCGTCGGCGACACTGAAGCTTTCTTT
cdr3_aa: CASSPTAGLIVGDTEAFF

d_call: TRBD1
clone_size: many
v_call: TRBV5-1
j_call: TRBJ2-2
cdr3_nt: TGCGCCAGCGGACAGGGGGCCGCGAACACCGGGGAGCTGTTTTTT
cdr3_aa: CASGQGAANTGELFF

d_call: NA
clone_size: many
v_call: TRBV20-1
j_call: TRBJ1-2
cdr3_nt: TGCATTGCTCGGGACGGGAGCTATGGCTACACCTTC
cdr3_aa: CIARDGSYGYTF

d_call: TRBD1
clone_size: many
v_call: TRBV5-5
j_call: TRBJ2-7
cdr3_nt: TGTGCCAGCAGCTTGGAAGGGGGCTTTCTCTACGAGCAGTACTTC
cdr3_aa: CASSLEGGFLYEQYF

d_call: TRBD2
clone_size: many
v_call: TRBV7-8
j_call: TRBJ2-2
cdr3_nt: TGTGCCAGCAGCCGTAGCGGGGGGGTTTTCACCGGGGAGCTGTTTTTT
cdr3_aa: CASSRSGGVFTGELFF

d_call: NA
clone_size: many
v_call: TRBV27
j_call: TRBJ1-5
cdr3_nt: TGTGCCAGCAGTGTTGTGGGCCGCGGAGCGCCCCAGCATTTT
cdr3_aa: CASSVVGRGAPQHF

d_call: NA
clone_size: many
v_call: TRBV20-1
j_call: TRBJ2-7
cdr3_nt: TGCAGTGCTAGCTTCGCGCAGGGTCGTCCGGGGGAGCAGTACTTC
cdr3_aa: CSASFAQGRPGEQYF

d_call: NA
clone_size: many
v_call: TRBV10-3
j_call: TRBJ2-5
cdr3_nt: TGTGCCATCAGTGAGCTGGAGACCCAGTACTTC
cdr3_aa: CAISELETQYF